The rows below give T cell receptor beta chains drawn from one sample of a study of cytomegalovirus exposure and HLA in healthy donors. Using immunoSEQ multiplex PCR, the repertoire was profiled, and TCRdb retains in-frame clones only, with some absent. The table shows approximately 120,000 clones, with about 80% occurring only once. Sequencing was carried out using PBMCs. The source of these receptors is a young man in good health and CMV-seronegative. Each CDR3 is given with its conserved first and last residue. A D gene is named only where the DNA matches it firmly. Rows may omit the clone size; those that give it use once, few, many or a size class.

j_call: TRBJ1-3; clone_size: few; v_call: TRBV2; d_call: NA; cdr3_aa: CASSDQLAGNTIYF; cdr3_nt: TGTGCCAGCAGTGATCAGCTAGCTGGAAACACCATATATTTT
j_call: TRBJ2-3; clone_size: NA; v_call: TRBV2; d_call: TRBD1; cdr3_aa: CASSSRQGTDTQYF; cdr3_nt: TGTGCCAGCAGTTCTCGACAGGGGACAGATACGCAGTATTTT
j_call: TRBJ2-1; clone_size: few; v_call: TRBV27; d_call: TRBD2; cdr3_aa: CASSNERDAYNEQFF; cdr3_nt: TGTGCCAGCAGTAACGAGCGGGATGCGTATAATGAGCAGTTCTTC
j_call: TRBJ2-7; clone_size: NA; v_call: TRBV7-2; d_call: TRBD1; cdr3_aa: CASSLGRGHSYEQYF; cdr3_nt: TGTGCCAGCAGCTTAGGTAGGGGGCATTCCTACGAGCAGTACTTC
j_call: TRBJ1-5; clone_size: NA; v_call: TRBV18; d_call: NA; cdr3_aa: CASSTSTEINQPQHF; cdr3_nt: TGTGCCAGCTCAACCTCGACAGAGATTAATCAGCCCCAGCATTTT
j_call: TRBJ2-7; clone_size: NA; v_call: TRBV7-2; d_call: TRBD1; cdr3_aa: CASSLGPLWDRGLTYEQYF; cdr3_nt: TGTGCCAGCAGCTTAGGCCCCCTTTGGGACAGGGGACTCACCTACGAGCAGTACTTC
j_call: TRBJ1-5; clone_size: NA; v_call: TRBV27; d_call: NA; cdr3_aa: CASRRLDTDQPQHF; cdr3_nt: TGTGCCAGCAGGCGCTTGGACACCGATCAGCCCCAGCATTTT
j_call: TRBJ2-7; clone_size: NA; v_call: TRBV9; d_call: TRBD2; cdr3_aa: CASSVGGSYEQYF; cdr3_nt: TGTGCCAGCAGCGTGGGGGGGAGCTACGAGCAGTACTTC
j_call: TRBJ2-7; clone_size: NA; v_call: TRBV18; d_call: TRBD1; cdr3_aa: CASSRQGLKSSYEQYF; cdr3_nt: TGTGCCAGCTCACGACAGGGGCTAAAGAGCTCCTACGAGCAGTACTTC
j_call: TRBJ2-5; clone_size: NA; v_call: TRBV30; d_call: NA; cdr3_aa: CAWVATGEETQYF; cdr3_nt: TGTGCCTGGGTAGCGACGGGGGAGGAGACCCAGTACTTC
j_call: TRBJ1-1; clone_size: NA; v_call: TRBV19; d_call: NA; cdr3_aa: CASWTMMNTEAFF; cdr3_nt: TGTGCCAGCTGGACAATGATGAACACTGAAGCTTTCTTT
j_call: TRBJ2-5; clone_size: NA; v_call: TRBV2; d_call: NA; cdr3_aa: CASTTLNPSRRGETQYF; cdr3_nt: TGTGCCAGCACCACCCTAAATCCTTCTCGCAGGGGAGAGACCCAGTACTTC
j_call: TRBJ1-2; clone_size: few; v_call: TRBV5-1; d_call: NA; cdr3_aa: CASSFQDSSRYTF; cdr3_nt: TGCGCCAGCAGCTTCCAGGACAGCTCTCGCTACACCTTC
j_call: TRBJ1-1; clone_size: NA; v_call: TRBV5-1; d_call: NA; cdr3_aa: CASSVAGQNTEAFF; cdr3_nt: TGCGCCAGCAGCGTGGCGGGACAGAACACTGAAGCTTTCTTT
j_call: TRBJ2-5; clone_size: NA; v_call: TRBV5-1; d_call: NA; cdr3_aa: CASSLLGQGQETQYF; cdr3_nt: TGCGCCAGCAGCCTGTTGGGGCAGGGCCAAGAGACCCAGTACTTC
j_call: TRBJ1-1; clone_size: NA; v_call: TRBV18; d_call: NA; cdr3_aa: CASSPILRSTEAFF; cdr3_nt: TGTGCCAGCTCACCTATACTACGTAGCACTGAAGCTTTCTTT
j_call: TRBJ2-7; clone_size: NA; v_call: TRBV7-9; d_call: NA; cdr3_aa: CSSSSFRGEQYF; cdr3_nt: TGTTCCAGCAGTTCGTTTAGGGGGGAGCAGTACTTC
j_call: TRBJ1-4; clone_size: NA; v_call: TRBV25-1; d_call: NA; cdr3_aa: CASSLKGQLSEKLFF; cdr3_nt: TGTGCCAGCAGTCTTAAGGGACAACTTAGTGAAAAACTGTTTTTT
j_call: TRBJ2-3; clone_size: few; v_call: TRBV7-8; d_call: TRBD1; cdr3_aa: CASSPRDSSTDTQYF; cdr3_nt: TGTGCCAGCAGCCCTAGGGACAGTAGCACAGATACGCAGTATTTT
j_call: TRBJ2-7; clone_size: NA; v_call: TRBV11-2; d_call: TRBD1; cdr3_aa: CASSPGGGLYEQYF; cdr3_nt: TGTGCCAGCAGCCCAGGGGGCGGGTTATACGAGCAGTACTTC
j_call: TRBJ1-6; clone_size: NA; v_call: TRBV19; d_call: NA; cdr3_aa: CASSPAGSSYNSPLHF; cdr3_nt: TGTGCCAGCTCTCCCGCGGGGAGCTCCTATAATTCACCCCTCCACTTT
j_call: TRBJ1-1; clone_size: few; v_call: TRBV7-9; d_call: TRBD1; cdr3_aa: CASSPTGGTEAFF; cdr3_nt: TGTGCCAGCAGCCCGACAGGGGGGACTGAAGCTTTCTTT
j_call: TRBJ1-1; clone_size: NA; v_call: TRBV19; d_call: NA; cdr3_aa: CASSIEGLNTEAFF; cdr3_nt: TGTGCCAGTAGTATCGAGGGTCTGAACACTGAAGCTTTCTTT
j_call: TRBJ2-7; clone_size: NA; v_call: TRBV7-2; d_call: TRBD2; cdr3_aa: CASSLALGRSSYEQYF; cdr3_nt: TGTGCCAGCAGCTTAGCGCTCGGGAGGTCCTCCTACGAGCAGTACTTC
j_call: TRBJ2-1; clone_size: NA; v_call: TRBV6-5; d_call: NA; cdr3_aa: CASSYSIGTQVYEQFF; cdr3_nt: TGTGCCAGCAGTTACTCGATCGGAACCCAGGTTTATGAGCAGTTCTTC
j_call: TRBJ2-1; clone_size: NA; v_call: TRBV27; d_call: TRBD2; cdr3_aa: CASSMGAGGNYNEQFF; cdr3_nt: TGTGCCAGCAGCATGGGTGCGGGAGGGAACTACAATGAGCAGTTCTTC
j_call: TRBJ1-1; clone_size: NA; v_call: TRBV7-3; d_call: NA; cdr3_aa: CASSLNPPGYRVLSTEAFF; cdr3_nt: TGTGCCAGCAGCTTAAACCCTCCCGGGTACAGGGTGTTAAGCACTGAAGCTTTCTTT
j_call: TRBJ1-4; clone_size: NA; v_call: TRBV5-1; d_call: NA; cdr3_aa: CASSLNGQGEKLFF; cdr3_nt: TGCGCCAGCAGCTTGAACGGACAAGGGGAAAAACTGTTTTTT
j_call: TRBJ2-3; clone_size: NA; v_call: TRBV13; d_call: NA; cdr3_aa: CASSQRGTDTQYF; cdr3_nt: TGTGCCAGCAGCCAAAGGGGGACAGATACGCAGTATTTT
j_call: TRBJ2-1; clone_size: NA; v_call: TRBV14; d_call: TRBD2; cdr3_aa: CASSQGAGGNYNEQFF; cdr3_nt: TGTGCCAGCAGCCAAGGGGCCGGGGGGAATTACAATGAGCAGTTCTTC
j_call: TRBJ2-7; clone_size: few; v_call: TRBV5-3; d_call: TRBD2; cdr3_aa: CARSATPREGSVEQYF; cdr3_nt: TGTGCCAGAAGCGCAACCCCCAGGGAGGGCTCGGTCGAGCAGTACTTC
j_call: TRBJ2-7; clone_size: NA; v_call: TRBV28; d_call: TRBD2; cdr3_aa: CASRGGDVSYEQYF; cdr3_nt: TGTGCCAGCAGGGGGGGGGATGTCTCCTACGAGCAGTACTTC
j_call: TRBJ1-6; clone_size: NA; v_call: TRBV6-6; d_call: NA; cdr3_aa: CASSPYNSPLHF; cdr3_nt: TGTGCCAGCAGTCCATATAATTCACCCCTCCACTTT
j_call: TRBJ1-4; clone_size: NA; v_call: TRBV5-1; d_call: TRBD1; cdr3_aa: CASSPGQLNEKLFF; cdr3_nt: TGCGCCAGCAGCCCGGGACAGCTTAATGAAAAACTGTTTTTT
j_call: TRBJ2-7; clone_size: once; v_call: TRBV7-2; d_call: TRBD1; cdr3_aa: CASRERQGISYERYF; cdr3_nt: TGTGCCAGCAGAGAACGACAGGGAATCTCCTACGAGCGGTACTTC
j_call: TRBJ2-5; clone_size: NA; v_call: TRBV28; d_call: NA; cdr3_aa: CASSSIQETQYF; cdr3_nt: TGTGCCAGCAGTTCCATCCAAGAGACCCAGTACTTC
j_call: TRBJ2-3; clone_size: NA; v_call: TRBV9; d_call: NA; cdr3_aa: CASSVGRGAGTDTQYF; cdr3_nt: TGTGCCAGCAGCGTAGGTCGGGGGGCGGGCACAGATACGCAGTATTTT
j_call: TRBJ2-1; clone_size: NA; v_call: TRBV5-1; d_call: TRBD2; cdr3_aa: CASSLASKGGESEQFF; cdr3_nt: TGCGCCAGCAGCTTGGCCAGTAAGGGAGGGGAAAGTGAGCAGTTCTTC
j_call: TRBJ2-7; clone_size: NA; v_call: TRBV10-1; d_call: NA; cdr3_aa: CASSEPNSYEQYF; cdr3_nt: TGCGCCAGCAGTGAGCCCAACTCCTACGAGCAGTACTTC
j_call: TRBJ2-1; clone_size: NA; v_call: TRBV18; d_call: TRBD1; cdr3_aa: CASSPDRGLEQFF; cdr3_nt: TGTGCCAGCTCACCAGACAGGGGGCTTGAGCAGTTCTTC
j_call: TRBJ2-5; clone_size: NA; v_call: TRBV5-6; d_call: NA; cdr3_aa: CASSLRGMREETQYF; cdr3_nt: TGTGCCAGCAGCTTGAGGGGGATGAGGGAAGAGACCCAGTACTTC
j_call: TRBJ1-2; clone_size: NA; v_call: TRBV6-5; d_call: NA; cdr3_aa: CASSYSGRGSGYTF; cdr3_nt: TGTGCCAGCAGTTACTCGGGCAGGGGCTCTGGCTACACCTTC
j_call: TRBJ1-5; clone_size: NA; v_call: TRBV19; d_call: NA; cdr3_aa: CASSRRTELYSNQPQHF; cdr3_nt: TGTGCCAGTAGTAGGAGGACGGAACTTTATAGCAATCAGCCCCAGCATTTT
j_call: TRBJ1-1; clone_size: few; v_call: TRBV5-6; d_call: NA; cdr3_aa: CASSLELLNTEAFF; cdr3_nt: TGTGCCAGCAGCTTGGAGCTTTTAAACACTGAAGCTTTCTTT
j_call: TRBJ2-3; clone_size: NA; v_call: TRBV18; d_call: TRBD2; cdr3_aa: CASYPSRGGTDTQYF; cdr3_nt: TGTGCCAGCTACCCCTCTCGGGGGGGCACAGATACGCAGTATTTT
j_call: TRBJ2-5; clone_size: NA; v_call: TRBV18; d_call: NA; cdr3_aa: CASSPPGGRETQYF; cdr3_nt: TGTGCCAGCTCACCACCAGGAGGAAGAGAGACCCAGTACTTC
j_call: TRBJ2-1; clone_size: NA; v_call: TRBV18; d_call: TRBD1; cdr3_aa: CASSLSGTGKEQFF; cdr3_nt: TGTGCCAGCTCACTTTCCGGGACAGGAAAAGAGCAGTTCTTC
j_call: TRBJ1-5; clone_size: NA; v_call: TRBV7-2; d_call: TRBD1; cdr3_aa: CASSVRGNQPQHF; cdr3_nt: TGTGCCAGCAGCGTCAGGGGGAATCAGCCCCAGCATTTT
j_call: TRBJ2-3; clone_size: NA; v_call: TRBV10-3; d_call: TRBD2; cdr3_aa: CAISESLAGGQRTDTQYF; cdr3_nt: TGTGCCATCAGTGAGAGTCTAGCGGGGGGGCAGCGCACAGATACGCAGTATTTT
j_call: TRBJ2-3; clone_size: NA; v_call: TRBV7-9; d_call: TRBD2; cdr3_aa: CASSSRTSVLPDTQYF; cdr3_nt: TGTGCCAGCAGCAGCCGGACTAGCGTTCTACCAGATACGCAGTATTTT
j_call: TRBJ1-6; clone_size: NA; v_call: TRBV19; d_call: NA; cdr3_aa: CATRQVDNSPLHF; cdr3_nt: TGTGCCACTCGACAGGTCGATAATTCACCCCTCCACTTT
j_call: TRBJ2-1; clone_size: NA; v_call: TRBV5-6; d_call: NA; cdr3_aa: CASSFWGGRSSYNEQFF; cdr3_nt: TGTGCCAGCAGTTTCTGGGGAGGCAGGAGCTCCTACAATGAGCAGTTCTTC
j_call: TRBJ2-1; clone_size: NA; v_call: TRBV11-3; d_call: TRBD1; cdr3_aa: CASAGTGWSEQFF; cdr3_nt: TGTGCCAGCGCCGGGACAGGATGGAGTGAGCAGTTCTTC
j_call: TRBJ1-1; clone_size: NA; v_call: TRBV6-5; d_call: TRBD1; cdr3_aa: CASRGQGLNTEAFF; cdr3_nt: TGTGCCAGCAGGGGACAGGGGCTGAACACTGAAGCTTTCTTT
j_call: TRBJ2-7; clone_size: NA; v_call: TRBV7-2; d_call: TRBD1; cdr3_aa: CASSRKRDSPYEQYF; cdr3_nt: TGTGCCAGCAGCCGAAAGAGGGACAGCCCCTACGAGCAGTACTTC
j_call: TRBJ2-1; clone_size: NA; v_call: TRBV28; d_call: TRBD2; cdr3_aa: CASTRTSGRMVYNEQFF; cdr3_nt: TGTGCCAGCACCCGGACTAGCGGGAGGATGGTCTACAATGAGCAGTTCTTC
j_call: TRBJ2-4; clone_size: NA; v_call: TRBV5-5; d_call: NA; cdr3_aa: CASSPGRDQYF; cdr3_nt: TGTGCCAGCAGCCCCGGCCGGGATCAGTACTTC
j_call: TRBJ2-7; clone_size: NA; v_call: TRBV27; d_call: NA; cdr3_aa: CASSLKRASYEQYF; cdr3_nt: TGTGCCAGCAGCCTTAAGCGGGCTTCCTACGAGCAGTACTTC
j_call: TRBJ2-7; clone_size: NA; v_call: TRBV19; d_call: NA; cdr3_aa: CASSIGRTYEQYF; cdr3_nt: TGTGCCAGTAGTATTGGCAGGACCTACGAGCAGTACTTC
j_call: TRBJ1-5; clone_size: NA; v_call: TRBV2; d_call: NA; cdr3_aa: CASSDEGKSNQPQHF; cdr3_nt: TGTGCCAGCAGTGATGAGGGTAAGAGCAATCAGCCCCAGCATTTT